The clone carrying this TCR beta chain has ten or more counts. Its specificity is not known. Germline lookup yields CDR1 ENHRY and CDR2 SYGVKD. The V end lost 5 bases, the J end lost 0 bases, and 13 bases lay between the germline ends. The CDR3 sequence is 16 residues long. The data stem from a study of T cells after yellow fever vaccination. Study observations and caveats: Bulk-population clonotypes that are abundant could appear as contaminants in FACS-sorted repertoires. Clonotypes appearing in both CD4 and CD8 compartments existed, and their share was small.

In TCRdb, the 5' RACE reads were re-called with MiXCR into one record per CDR3 protein. This table has around 120,000 distinct CDR3 sequences, approximately 7.1% appearing once. This sequence was found in a man aged 18 to 30 who received the YFV17D yellow fever vaccine. The sample here was CD4+ T cells sorted from PBMCs, taken approximately 47 days after the first yellow fever vaccination. This rearrangement joins TRBV10-3 to TRBJ2-2; either TRBD1 or TRBD2 may fit D (5 bases each). The chain's CDR3 is CAISRGAATNTGELFF. The CDR3 coding sequence is TGTGCCATCAGTCGAGGGGCGGCAACGAACACCGGGGAGCTGTTTTTT.